The sequence of this TCR beta chain was determined in a study of T cell changes during pregnancy in multiple sclerosis. CDR1 and CDR2 (germline): KGHSH, LQKENI. The CDR3 sequence is 16 residues long. Trimming stripped 3 bases from V and 2 bases from J, with 14 bases between. Only in-frame clones appear in the TCRdb table, and some are missing; sequencing was by immunoSEQ multiplex PCR. Here the sample spans around 75,000 clones, 89% being singletons. The clonotype comes from a female donor in good health, enrolled as a control in a pregnancy study. Sequences were derived from peripheral blood, sampled in the first trimester of pregnancy. J is TRBJ1-5 and V is TRBV18; D is perhaps TRBD1 (5 bases). The CDR3 here is CASSPLSGGGNQPQHF. The CDR3 DNA reads as TGTGCCAGCTCACCGCTGAGCGGGGGAGGCAATCAGCCCCAGCATTTT.